The following is a T cell receptor beta chain sequence with its context. Its antigen remains unknown. Some second doses came at about 4 weeks and others at about 12 weeks; these were pooled. Germline values: CDR1 MNHNS, CDR2 SASEGT. With 7 bases removed from V and 3 bases from J, the gap between germline ends came to 9 bases. The CDR3 covers 13 residues. Assay used: immunoSEQ multiplex PCR; TCRdb lists only in-frame clones, some missing. The sample carries 150,000 to 200,000 clones, roughly nine tenths recorded once. These data are taken from a study of T cell responses to AZD1222 COVID-19 vaccine. Study results and limitations: The donors showed a predominance of white British ancestry and of females, with possible underestimation of clonal diversity. Once two AZD1222 doses were given, Spike-specific TCR breadth and depth went up. Seropositive status at baseline applied to only six AZD1222 recipients.

The chain couples TRBV6-1 to TRBJ1-4, with D maybe TRBD1 (5 bases). The material was peripheral blood, obtained 28 days after the second AZD1222 dose. The origin of this receptor is an adult who received the AZD1222 COVID-19 vaccine. As DNA, the CDR3 is TGTGCCAGCATGCGACAGTCTAATGAAAAACTGTTTTTT. This translates into CASMRQSNEKLFF.